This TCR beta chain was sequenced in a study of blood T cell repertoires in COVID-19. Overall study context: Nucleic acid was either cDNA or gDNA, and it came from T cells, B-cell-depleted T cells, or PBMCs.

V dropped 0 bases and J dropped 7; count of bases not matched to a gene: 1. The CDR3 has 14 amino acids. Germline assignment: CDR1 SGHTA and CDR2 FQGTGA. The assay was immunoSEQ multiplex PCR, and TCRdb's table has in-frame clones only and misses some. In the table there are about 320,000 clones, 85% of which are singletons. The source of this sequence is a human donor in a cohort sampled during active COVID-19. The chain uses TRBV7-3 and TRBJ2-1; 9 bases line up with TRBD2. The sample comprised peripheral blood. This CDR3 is CASSLTSGGNEQFF. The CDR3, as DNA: TGTGCCAGCAGCTTAACTAGCGGGGGTAATGAGCAGTTCTTC.